This T cell receptor beta chain stems from a study of OX40 agonist ivuxolimab in advanced cancers. Whole-study context: The treatment was a fully human IgG2 OX40 agonist, ivuxolimab. Of the patients, three showed partial responses, one with hepatocellular carcinoma and two with cutaneous melanoma.

V dropped 10 bases and J dropped 2 bases, with 18 bases sitting between them. The CDR3 sequence is 14 residues long. Per germline, CDR1 MNHEY and CDR2 SVGAGI. Produced via immunoSEQ multiplex PCR; TCRdb's table is partial and in-frame only. The sample has tens of thousands of clones, roughly four fifths seen once. This sequence originates from an adult with an advanced solid tumor such as melanoma, head and neck, liver or kidney cancer. V and J are TRBV6-5 and TRBJ2-7, with D hard to call. Sequencing used CD4+ or CD8+ T cells sorted from blood, obtained in a trial of the OX40 agonist ivuxolimab. The CDR3 here is CATQSRQETYEQYF. The CDR3, as DNA: TGTGCCACCCAAAGTAGGCAGGAGACCTACGAGCAGTACTTC.